The 4 T cell receptor beta chains listed next were all sequenced from one sample in a study of T cell changes during pregnancy in multiple sclerosis. Here immunoSEQ multiplex PCR was the method, and the copy in TCRdb shows in-frame clones only, minus some. The sample yields about 120,000 clones, around 93% seen once. This material consisted of peripheral blood, taken before pregnancy. Every receptor here comes from a female donor with multiple sclerosis, enrolled in a pregnancy study.

This rearrangement joins TRBV7-2 to TRBJ1-3, with a tentative D call TRBD1 (6 bases). The CDR3 spans 15 residues. The germline CDR1 and CDR2 sequences are SGHTA and FQGNSA. Deletions cut 1 base from V and 3 bases from J, with 10 bases between. CDR3 nucleotide sequence: TGTGCCAGCAGCTTAGTAGGCAGGGGTGGAAACACCATATATTTT. This gives the protein CASSLVGRGGNTIYF.

The rearrangement links TRBV28 to TRBJ2-7; D is unresolved. Germline values: CDR1 MDHEN, CDR2 SYDVKM. V shed 8 bases and J shed 2 bases, with 16 bases lying between them. This CDR3 spans 14 amino acids. The CDR3 protein is CASVASSPTYEQYF. CDR3 DNA: TGTGCCAGCGTCGCGAGCTCTCCCACCTACGAGCAGTACTTC. The full variable domain, in which reference TRBV28 and TRBJ2-7 provide the parts outside the CDR3, is DVKVTQSSRYLVKRTGEKVFLECVQDMDHENMFWYRQDPGLGLRLIYFSYDVKMKEKGDIPEGYSVSREKKERFSLILESASTNQTSMYLCASVASSPTYEQYFGPGTRLTVT.

This sequence joins TRBV5-1 and TRBJ2-2; D is perhaps TRBD2 (6 bases). From germline, CDR1 is SGHRS and CDR2 YFSETQ. The CDR3 spans 14 residues. Trimming took off 2 bases at V and 4 bases at J, with 9 bases between the two ends. The CDR3: CASSFPAGTGELFF. CDR3 DNA sequence: TGCGCCAGCAGCTTCCCAGCGGGCACCGGGGAGCTGTTTTTT.

The chain employs TRBV7-3 and TRBJ1-2; D possibly corresponds to TRBD1 (5 bases). The CDR3 runs 15 residues. Looked up from germline, CDR1 is SGHTA and CDR2 is FQGTGA. V was pared by 5 bases and J by 4 bases, with 17 bases between. The CDR3 sequence is CASSPTPGGTYGYTF. The CDR3 bases are TGTGCCAGCAGCCCCACCCCTGGGGGGACCTATGGCTACACCTTC.